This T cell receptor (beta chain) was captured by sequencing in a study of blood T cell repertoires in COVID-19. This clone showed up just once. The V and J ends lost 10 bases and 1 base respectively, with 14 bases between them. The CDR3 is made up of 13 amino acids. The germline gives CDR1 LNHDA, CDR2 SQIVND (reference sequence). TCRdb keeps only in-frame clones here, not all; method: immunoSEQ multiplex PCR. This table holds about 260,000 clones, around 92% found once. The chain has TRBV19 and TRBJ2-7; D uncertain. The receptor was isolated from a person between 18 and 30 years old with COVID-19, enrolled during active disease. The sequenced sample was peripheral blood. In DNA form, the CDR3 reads TGTGCCACTAGGACGGCGGTGTCCTACGAGCAGTACTTC. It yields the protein CATRTAVSYEQYF.